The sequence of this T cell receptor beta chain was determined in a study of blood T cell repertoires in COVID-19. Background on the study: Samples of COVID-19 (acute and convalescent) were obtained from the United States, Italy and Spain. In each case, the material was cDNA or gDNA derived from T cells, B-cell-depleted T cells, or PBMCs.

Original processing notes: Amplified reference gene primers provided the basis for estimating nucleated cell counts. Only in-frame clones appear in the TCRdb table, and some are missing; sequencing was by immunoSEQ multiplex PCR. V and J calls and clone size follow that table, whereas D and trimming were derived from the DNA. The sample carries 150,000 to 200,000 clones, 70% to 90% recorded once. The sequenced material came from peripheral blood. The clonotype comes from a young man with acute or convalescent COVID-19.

This CDR3 reads CASSNQQGAQYF. The CDR3 DNA reads as TGTGCCAGCAGCAACCAACAGGGCGCGCAGTACTTC. The V call is TRBV7-9, the J call TRBJ2-7; tentatively, D is TRBD1 (6 bases). Per the germline V gene, CDR1 is SEHNR and CDR2 is FQNEAQ (reference sequence). Trimming stripped 5 bases from V and 9 bases from J, with 14 bases between. The length of the CDR3 is 12 residues.